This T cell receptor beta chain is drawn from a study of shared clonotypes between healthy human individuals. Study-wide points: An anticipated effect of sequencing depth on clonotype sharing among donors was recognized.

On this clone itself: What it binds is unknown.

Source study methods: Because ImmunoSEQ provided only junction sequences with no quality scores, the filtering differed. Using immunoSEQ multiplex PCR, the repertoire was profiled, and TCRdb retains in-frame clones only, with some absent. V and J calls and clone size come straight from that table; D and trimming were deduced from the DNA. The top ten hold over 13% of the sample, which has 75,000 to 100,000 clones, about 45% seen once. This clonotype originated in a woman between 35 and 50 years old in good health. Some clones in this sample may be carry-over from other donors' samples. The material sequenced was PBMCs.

The CDR3 DNA reads TGTGCCAGCAGCGTAGAGGGGGTGGTCAATCAGCCCCAGCATTTT. It is translated as CASSVEGVVNQPQHF. This rearrangement joins TRBV9 to TRBJ1-5; a possible D gene is TRBD1 (6 bases). CDR1 is SGDLS, CDR2 YYNGEE, per germline. CDR3 length: 15 amino acids. The V gene lost 0 bases and the J gene lost 3 bases, with 10 bases spanning the gap.